This entry concerns a single TCR beta chain. The data originate from a study of blood T cell repertoires in COVID-19. Turning to the study itself: Specimens from acute and convalescent COVID-19 originated in the United States, Italy and Spain. From T cells, B-cell-depleted T cells, or PBMCs came the material, which was cDNA or gDNA.

A Seattle source enrolled patients during active infection and followed them longitudinally. Looked up from germline, CDR1 is SGHAT and CDR2 is FQNNGV. CDR3 length: 13 amino acids. Trimming took off 5 bases at V and 4 bases at J, with 9 bases between the two ends. Original analysis: Quantification of nucleated cells was approximated via reference gene primer amplification. Produced via immunoSEQ multiplex PCR; TCRdb's table is partial and in-frame only. V, J and clone size derive from that table, while D and trimming were established from the DNA sequence. The sample includes 150,000 to 200,000 clones, over 80% of them seen just once.

This sequence was found in a woman in her seventies with COVID-19, enrolled during active disease. This rearrangement joins TRBV11-2 to TRBJ2-1; D is possibly TRBD2 (6 bases). Material: peripheral blood. In nucleotides, the CDR3 is TGTGCCAGCAGCCGGACTACTTACAATGAGCAGTTCTTC. Its translation is CASSRTTYNEQFF.